The present TCR beta chain was sequenced within a study of OX40 agonist ivuxolimab in advanced cancers. Study at large: All patients had ivuxolimab intravenously every 2 weeks at 0.01 to 10 mg/kg. Two cutaneous melanoma patients and one hepatocellular carcinoma patient, three in all, had partial responses.

This CDR3 comprises 16 residues. The V end was cut by 5 bases, the J end by 7 bases, with 21 bases between. CDR1 and CDR2 from the germline V gene are LNHDA and SQIVND (reference sequence). This clone was seen only once. Antigen: not known. The protocol was immunoSEQ multiplex PCR, while the TCRdb copy is restricted to in-frame clones and leaves out a portion. The repertoire holds about 95,000 clones, approximately 86% seen once, with about 3.8% in the top ten. Notes on the study in general: Antigen specificity was not determined for the expanded peripheral T cells.

The V gene is TRBV19, the J gene TRBJ2-1; tentatively, D is TRBD2 (6 bases). This TCR was sampled from an adult with an advanced solid tumor such as melanoma, head and neck, liver or kidney cancer. This specimen consisted of CD4+ or CD8+ T cells sorted from blood, obtained in a trial of the OX40 agonist ivuxolimab. The CDR3 loop reads CASSLYGTQTRNEQFF. For the CDR3, the DNA is TGTGCCAGTAGTCTGTACGGGACTCAAACGAGAAATGAGCAGTTCTTC.